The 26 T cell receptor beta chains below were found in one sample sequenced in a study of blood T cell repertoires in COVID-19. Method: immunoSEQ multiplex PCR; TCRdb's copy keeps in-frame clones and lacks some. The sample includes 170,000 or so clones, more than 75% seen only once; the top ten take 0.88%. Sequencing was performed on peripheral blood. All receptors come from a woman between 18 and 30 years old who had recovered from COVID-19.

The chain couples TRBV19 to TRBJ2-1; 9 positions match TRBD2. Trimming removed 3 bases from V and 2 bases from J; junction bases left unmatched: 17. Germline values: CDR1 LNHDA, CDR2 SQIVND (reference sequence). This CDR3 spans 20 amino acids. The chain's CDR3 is CASSMNEAGLAGRTYNEQFF. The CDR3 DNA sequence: TGTGCCAGTAGTATGAATGAGGCGGGCCTAGCGGGACGGACCTACAATGAGCAGTTCTTC.

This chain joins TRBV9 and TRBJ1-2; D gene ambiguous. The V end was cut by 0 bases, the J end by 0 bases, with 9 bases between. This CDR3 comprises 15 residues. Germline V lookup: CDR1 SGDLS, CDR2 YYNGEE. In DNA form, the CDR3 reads TGTGCCAGCAGCGTAGGAGGTTCAGCTAACTATGGCTACACCTTC. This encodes CASSVGGSANYGYTF.

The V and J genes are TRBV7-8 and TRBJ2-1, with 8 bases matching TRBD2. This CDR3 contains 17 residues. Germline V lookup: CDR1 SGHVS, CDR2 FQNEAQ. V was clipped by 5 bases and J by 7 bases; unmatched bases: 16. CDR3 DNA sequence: TGTGCCAGCAGCCCCAGAGGTCCGGGGGGGGCTGGGAATGAGCAGTTCTTC. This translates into CASSPRGPGGAGNEQFF. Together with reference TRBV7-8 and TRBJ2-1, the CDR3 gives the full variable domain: GAGVSQSPRYKVAKRGQDVALRCDPISGHVSLFWYQQALGQGPEFLTYFQNEAQLDKSGLPSDRFFAERPEGSVSTLKIQRTQQEDSAVYLCASSPRGPGGAGNEQFFGPGTRLTVL.

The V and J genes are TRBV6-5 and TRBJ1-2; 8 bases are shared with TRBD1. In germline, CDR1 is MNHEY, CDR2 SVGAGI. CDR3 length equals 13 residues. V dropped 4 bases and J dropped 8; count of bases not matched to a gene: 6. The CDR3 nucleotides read TGTGCCAGCAGTTTAGGACAGGGTGACGGCTACACCTTC. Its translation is CASSLGQGDGYTF.

As DNA, the CDR3 is TGTGCCAGCAGCTCCCGACTAGCGGGAGGTGAGACCCAGTACTTC. It yields the protein CASSSRLAGGETQYF. This sequence joins TRBV9 and TRBJ2-5, with 13 bases identical to TRBD2. V was clipped by 4 bases and J by 5 bases; unmatched bases: 5. The CDR3 is 15 amino acids. Per germline, CDR1 SGDLS and CDR2 YYNGEE.

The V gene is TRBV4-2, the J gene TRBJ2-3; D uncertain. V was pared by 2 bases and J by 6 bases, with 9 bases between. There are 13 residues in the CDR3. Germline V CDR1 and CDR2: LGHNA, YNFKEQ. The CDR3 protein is CASSQLGEDTQYF. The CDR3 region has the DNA TGTGCCAGCAGCCAACTCGGTGAGGATACGCAGTATTTT.

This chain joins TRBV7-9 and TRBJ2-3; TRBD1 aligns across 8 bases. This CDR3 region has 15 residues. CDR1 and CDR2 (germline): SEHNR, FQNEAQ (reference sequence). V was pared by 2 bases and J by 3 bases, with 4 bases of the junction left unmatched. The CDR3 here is CASSLRTGRTDTQYF. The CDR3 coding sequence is TGTGCCAGCAGCTTACGGACAGGGAGAACAGATACGCAGTATTTT.

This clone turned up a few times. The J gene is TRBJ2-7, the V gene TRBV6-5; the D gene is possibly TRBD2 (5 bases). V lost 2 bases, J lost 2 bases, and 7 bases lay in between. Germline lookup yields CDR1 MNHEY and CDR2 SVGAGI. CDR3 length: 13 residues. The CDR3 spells CASSYRTAYEQYF. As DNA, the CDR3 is TGTGCCAGCAGTTACAGGACTGCCTACGAGCAGTACTTC.

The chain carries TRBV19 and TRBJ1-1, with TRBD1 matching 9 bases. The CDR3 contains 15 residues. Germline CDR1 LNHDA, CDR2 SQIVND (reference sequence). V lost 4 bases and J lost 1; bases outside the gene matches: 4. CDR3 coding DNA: TGTGCCAGTAGTAGGGACAGGGAGAGGAACACTGAAGCTTTCTTT. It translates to CASSRDRERNTEAFF.

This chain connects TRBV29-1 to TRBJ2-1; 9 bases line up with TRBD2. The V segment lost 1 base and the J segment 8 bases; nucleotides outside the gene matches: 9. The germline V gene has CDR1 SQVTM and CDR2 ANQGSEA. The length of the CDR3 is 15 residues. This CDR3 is CSVEAFSSGSHEQFF. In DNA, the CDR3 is TGCAGCGTTGAAGCGTTCAGTAGCGGGAGCCATGAGCAGTTCTTC.

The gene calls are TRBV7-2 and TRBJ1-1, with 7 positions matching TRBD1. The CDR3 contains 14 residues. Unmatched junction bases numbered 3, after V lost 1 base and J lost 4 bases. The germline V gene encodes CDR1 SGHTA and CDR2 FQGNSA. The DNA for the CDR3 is TGTGCCAGCAGCTTAGGCAACAGGGGCACTGAAGCTTTCTTT. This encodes CASSLGNRGTEAFF. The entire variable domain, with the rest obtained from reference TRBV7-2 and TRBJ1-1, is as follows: GAGVSQSPSNKVTEKGKDVELRCDPISGHTALYWYRQSLGQGLEFLIYFQGNSAPDKSGLPSDRFSAERTGGSVSTLTIQRTQQEDSAVYLCASSLGNRGTEAFFGQGTRLTVV.

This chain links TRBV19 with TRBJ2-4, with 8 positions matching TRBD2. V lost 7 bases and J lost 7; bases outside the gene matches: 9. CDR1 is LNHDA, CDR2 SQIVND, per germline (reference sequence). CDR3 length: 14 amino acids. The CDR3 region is CASTPSTGGNIQYF. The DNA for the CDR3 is TGTGCCAGTACTCCATCCACGGGGGGGAACATTCAGTACTTC. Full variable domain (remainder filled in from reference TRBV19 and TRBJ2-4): DGGITQSPKYLFRKEGQNVTLSCEQNLNHDAMYWYRQDPGQGLRLIYYSQIVNDFQKGDIAEGYSVSREKKESFPLTVTSAQKNPTAFYLCASTPSTGGNIQYFGAGTRLSVL.

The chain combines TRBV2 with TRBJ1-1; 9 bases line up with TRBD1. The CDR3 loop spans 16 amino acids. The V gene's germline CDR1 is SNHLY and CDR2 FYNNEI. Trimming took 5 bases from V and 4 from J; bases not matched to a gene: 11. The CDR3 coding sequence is TGTGCCAGCAGTCTCGACAGGGGGAGGTTGGGCACTGAAGCTTTCTTT. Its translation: CASSLDRGRLGTEAFF.

CDR3 DNA sequence: TGTGCCAGCTCAGTTAAGAGGGGGCCGTACACCGGGGAGCTGTTTTTT. Translating it yields CASSVKRGPYTGELFF. The rearrangement joins TRBV18 to TRBJ2-2; 7 nucleotides match TRBD1. The germline V gene has CDR1 KGHSH and CDR2 LQKENI. The CDR3 spans 16 residues. Trimming took 5 bases from V and 3 from J; bases not matched to a gene: 9.

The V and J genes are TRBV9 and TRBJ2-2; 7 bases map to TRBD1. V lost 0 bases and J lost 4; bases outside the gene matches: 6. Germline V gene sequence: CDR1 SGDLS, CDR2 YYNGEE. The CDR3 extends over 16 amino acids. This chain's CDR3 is CASSVEQGISTGELFF. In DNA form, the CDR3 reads TGTGCCAGCAGCGTAGAACAGGGGATATCCACCGGGGAGCTGTTTTTT.

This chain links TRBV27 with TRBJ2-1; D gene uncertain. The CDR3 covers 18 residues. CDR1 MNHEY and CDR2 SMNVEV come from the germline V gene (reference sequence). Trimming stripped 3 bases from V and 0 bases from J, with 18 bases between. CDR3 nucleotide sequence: TGTGCCAGCAGTTTCCGAGGCCCTAACAAGAGCTCCTACAATGAGCAGTTCTTC. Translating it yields CASSFRGPNKSSYNEQFF.

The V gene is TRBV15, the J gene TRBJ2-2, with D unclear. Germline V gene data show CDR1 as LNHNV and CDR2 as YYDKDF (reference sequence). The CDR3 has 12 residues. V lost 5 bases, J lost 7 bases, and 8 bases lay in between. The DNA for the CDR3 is TGTGCCACCAGCCCCCGGAGCGGGGAGCTGTTTTTT. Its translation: CATSPRSGELFF.

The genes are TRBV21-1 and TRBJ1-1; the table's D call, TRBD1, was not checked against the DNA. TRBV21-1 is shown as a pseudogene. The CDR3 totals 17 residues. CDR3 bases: TGTGCCAGCAGCAAACGGAATGCAGGGGGTCTGAACACTGAAGCTTTCTTT. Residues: CASSKRNAGGLNTEAFF.

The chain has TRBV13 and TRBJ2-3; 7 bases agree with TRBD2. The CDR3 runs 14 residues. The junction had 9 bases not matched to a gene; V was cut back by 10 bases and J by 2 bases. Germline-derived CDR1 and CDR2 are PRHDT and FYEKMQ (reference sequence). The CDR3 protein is CATASGPNTDTQYF. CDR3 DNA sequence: TGTGCCACCGCTAGCGGACCCAACACAGATACGCAGTATTTT.

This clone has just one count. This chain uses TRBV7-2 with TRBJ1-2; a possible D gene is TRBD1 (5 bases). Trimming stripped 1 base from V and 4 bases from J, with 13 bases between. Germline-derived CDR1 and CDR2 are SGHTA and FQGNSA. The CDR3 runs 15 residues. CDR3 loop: CASSLGVAGRYGYTF. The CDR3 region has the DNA TGTGCCAGCAGCTTAGGTGTCGCAGGGCGCTATGGCTACACCTTC. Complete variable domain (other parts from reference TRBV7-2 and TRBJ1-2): GAGVSQSPSNKVTEKGKDVELRCDPISGHTALYWYRQSLGQGLEFLIYFQGNSAPDKSGLPSDRFSAERTGGSVSTLTIQRTQQEDSAVYLCASSLGVAGRYGYTFGSGTRLTVV.

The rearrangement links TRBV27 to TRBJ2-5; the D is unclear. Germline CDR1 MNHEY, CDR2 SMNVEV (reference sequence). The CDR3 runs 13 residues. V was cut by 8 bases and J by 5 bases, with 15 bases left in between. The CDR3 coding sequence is TGTGCCAGCCGTACCGGTAGCTTGGAGACCCAGTACTTC. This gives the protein CASRTGSLETQYF.

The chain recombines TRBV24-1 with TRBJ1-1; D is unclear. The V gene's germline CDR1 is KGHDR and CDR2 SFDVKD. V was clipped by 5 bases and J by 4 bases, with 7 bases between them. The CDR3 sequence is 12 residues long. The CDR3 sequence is CATSGPGTEAFF. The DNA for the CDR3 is TGTGCCACCAGTGGCCCGGGCACTGAAGCTTTCTTT.

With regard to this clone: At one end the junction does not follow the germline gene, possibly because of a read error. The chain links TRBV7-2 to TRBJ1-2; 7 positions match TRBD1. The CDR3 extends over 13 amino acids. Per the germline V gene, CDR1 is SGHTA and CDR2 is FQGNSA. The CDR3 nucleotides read TGTGCCAGCAGCTTCCGGGACAGAAGTGGCCACACCTTC. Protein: CASSFRDRSGHTF.

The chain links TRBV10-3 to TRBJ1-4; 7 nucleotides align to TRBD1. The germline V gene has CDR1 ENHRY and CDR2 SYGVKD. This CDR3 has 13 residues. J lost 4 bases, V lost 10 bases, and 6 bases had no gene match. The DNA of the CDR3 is TGTGCCACCTCTGACAGGGTTAATGAAAAACTGTTTTTT. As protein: CATSDRVNEKLFF.

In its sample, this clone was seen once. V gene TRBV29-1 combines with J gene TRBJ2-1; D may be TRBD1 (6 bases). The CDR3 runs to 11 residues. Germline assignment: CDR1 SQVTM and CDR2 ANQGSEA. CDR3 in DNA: TGCGGACAGATGACCTACAATGAGCAGTTCTTC. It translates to CGQMTYNEQFF.

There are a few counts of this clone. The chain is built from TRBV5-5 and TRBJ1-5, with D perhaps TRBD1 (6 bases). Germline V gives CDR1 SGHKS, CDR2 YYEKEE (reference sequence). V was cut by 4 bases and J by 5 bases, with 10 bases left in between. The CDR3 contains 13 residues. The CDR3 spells CASSAGTYQPQHF. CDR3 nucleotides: TGTGCCAGCAGCGCCGGGACATATCAGCCCCAGCATTTT.